These 32 T cell receptor beta chains share one sample of origin, sequenced in a study of CD8+CD57+ T cells in acquired aplastic anemia. Genomic DNA provided the template from which TCR beta VDJ and CDR3 profiles were obtained. TCRdb re-derived calls from the reads in MiXCR, one entry per CDR3 protein. The sample has approximately 250,000 distinct CDR3 sequences; 70% to 85% are singletons. CD8+CD57+ cell expansion, shown by flow cytometry, had occurred in the patients selected for sequencing. The source material was sorted CD4+, CD8+, or CD8+CD57+ T cells (not recorded which) from PBMCs. The source is a human donor with aplastic anemia.

The chain recombines TRBV7-8 with TRBJ2-1, with TRBD2 matching 8 bases. Trimming cost V 5 bases and J 13 bases; bases outside gene matches: 19. This CDR3 has 16 residues. Germline-derived CDR1 and CDR2 are SGHVS and FQNEAQ. Here the CDR3 reads CASSPTGGAMNTEQFF. CDR3 nucleotides: TGTGCCAGCAGCCCAACGGGGGGGGCAATGAACACTGAACAGTTCTTC.

With regard to this clonotype: Since the CDR3 does not end with the conserved phenylalanine or tryptophan, this likely comes from a read error. The limits of the CDR3 on the DNA are not certain, so only TCRdb's listed CDR3 is given. This chain joins TRBV7-8 and TRBJ2-3; the table's D gene call, TRBD1, was not cross checked with the DNA. CDR1 and CDR2 from the germline V gene are SGHVS and FQNEAQ. The CDR3 extends over 13 residues, inclusive of both ends. CDR3 residues: CASRVGGTPDTQY.

With regard to this clonotype: Sequence at one end of the junction differs from germline and may be a read error. The chain recombines TRBV7-3 with TRBJ1-2; 7 bases fit TRBD1. CDR1 and CDR2 (germline): SGHTA, FQGTGA. This CDR3 comprises 13 residues. For the CDR3, the DNA is TGTGCTAGCAGTTTTTCCAGGGGGTATTGTTACACCTTC. Amino acid sequence: CASSFSRGYCYTF.

J is TRBJ2-6 and V is TRBV7-9, with 8 nucleotides matching TRBD2. This CDR3 comprises 15 residues. V lost 5 bases and J lost 15; bases outside the gene matches: 15. Germline-derived CDR1 and CDR2 are SEHNR and FQNEAQ (reference sequence). CDR3 DNA sequence: TGTGCCAGCAGCAACTCGAGCGGGGGAGCCAAGCACCTGACTTTC. This gives the protein CASSNSSGGAKHLTF.

J is TRBJ1-1 and V is TRBV20-1; no reliable D call. The ends were cut back, 6 bases at V and 0 bases at J, with 11 bases in the middle. This CDR3 is 13 amino acids long. Germline V gene sequence: CDR1 DFQATT, CDR2 SNEGSKA (reference sequence). The CDR3 loop is CSAPEVMNTEAFF. The CDR3 DNA reads as TGCAGTGCACCAGAAGTAATGAACACTGAAGCTTTCTTT.

This clonotype was observed a single time. The rearrangement uses TRBV6-1 and TRBJ1-5; D unclear. In germline, CDR1 is MNHNS, CDR2 SASEGT. The CDR3 loop spans 14 amino acids. V was clipped by 10 bases and J by 1 base, with 14 bases between them. CDR3 region: CATRHDDSNQPQHF. CDR3 nucleotides: TGTGCCACGCGACACGACGACAGCAATCAGCCCCAGCATTTT.

This chain uses TRBV7-8 with TRBJ1-2; D call uncertain. The V gene's germline CDR1 is SGHVS and CDR2 FQNEAQ. The CDR3 is 15 amino acids. V was shortened by 3 bases and J by 10 bases, with 21 bases between the two germline ends. The CDR3 DNA reads TGTGCCAGCAGCTTGAATCCAGGCGCGGCAGCTGTCTACACCTTC. Its protein product is CASSLNPGAAAVYTF.

The gene calls are TRBV9 and TRBJ1-2, with TRBD1 identical over 8 bases. V was pared by 1 base and J by 6 bases, with 8 bases of the junction left unmatched. The CDR3 is made up of 15 amino acids. Looked up from germline, CDR1 is SGDLS and CDR2 is YYNGEE. The CDR3 nucleotides read TGTGCCAGCAGCGTATCAGGGGGCGCCAATGATGGCTACACCTTC. Translating gives CASSVSGGANDGYTF.

Remarks on this clonotype: The junction departs from the called germline gene at one end, perhaps through a read error. This chain uses TRBV2 with TRBJ2-1; tentative D call: TRBD2 (6 bases). This CDR3 is 13 amino acids long. CDR1 and CDR2 from the germline V gene are SNHLY and FYNNEI. DNA for the CDR3: TGTGCCAGCAGTGATGGGGGGATTTATGAGCAGTTATTC. It yields the protein CASSDGGIYEQLF. Together with reference TRBV2 and TRBJ2-1, the CDR3 gives the full variable domain: EPEVTQTPSHQVTQMGQEVILRCVPISNHLYFYWYRQILGQKVEFLVSFYNNEISEKSEIFDDQFSVERPDGSNFTLKIRSTKLEDSAMYFCASSDGGIYEQLFGPGTRLTVL.

This clonotype occurred once. This is likely a read error, given that the CDR3 carries no conserved phenylalanine or tryptophan at its end. The DNA is omitted, as the CDR3 cannot be located on it reliably, and the CDR3 follows TCRdb's listing. J is TRBJ2-3 and V is TRBV2; the table assigns TRBD2, which was not confirmed against the DNA. The CDR3 is 14 residues long, ends included. CDR1 is SNHLY, CDR2 FYNNEI, per germline. CDR3 in amino acids: CASSVAGGPEKQYC.

A few counts support this clonotype. Possible read error: a much larger clone is one base away. The chain uses TRBV7-8 and TRBJ2-7, with D hard to call. The V gene's germline CDR1 is SGHVS and CDR2 FQNEAQ. The CDR3 extends over 18 amino acids. V lost 2 bases and J lost 4, with 24 bases in between. The CDR3 protein is CASSLPAGPDTQYYEQYV. The CDR3 coding sequence is TGTGCCAGCAGCTTACCGGCAGGTCCCGATACGCAGTATTACGAGCAGTACGTC.

Concerning this clonotype: Its ends do not fully match the called genes, so a read error is possible. This chain uses TRBV19 with TRBJ2-7; D assignment may be TRBD1 or TRBD2 (6 bases each). This CDR3 is built from 14 residues. From germline, CDR1 is LNHDA and CDR2 SQIVND (reference sequence). As DNA, the CDR3 is TGTGCCAGTAGTATAGCGGGGGCATGCTACGATCAGTACTTC. The encoded protein is CASSIAGACYDQYF.

The V gene is TRBV7-9, the J gene TRBJ2-7; D may be TRBD1 (6 bases). The V gene's germline CDR1 is SEHNR and CDR2 FQNEAQ (reference sequence). Trimming took off 6 bases at V and 4 bases at J, with 28 bases between the two ends. This CDR3 has 18 amino acids. CDR3: CASSITGSPTSSTYEQYV. The CDR3 coding sequence is TGTGCCAGCAGTATTACAGGGTCCCCTACGAGCAGTACTTACGAGCAGTACGTC.

The chain recombines TRBV9 with TRBJ1-5; perhaps TRBD1 as D (5 bases). The germline V gene has CDR1 SGDLS and CDR2 YYNGEE. The V gene lost 4 bases and the J gene lost 5 bases, with 16 bases spanning the gap. The length of the CDR3 is 15 residues. In DNA form, the CDR3 reads TGTGCCAGCAGCCCCGGGACTCAAAGAGATCAGCCCCAGCATTTT. Translated, it gives CASSPGTQRDQPQHF. Full variable domain (missing parts from reference TRBV9 and TRBJ1-5): DSGVTQTPKHLITATGQRVTLRCSPRSGDLSVYWYQQSLDQGLQFLIQYYNGEERAKGNILERFSAQQFPDLHSELNLSSLELGDSALYFCASSPGTQRDQPQHFGDGTRLSIL.

This clonotype was counted between two and nine times. V and J are TRBV5-4 and TRBJ2-1; 7 bases are shared with TRBD1. From germline, CDR1 is SGHNT and CDR2 YYREEE (reference sequence). CDR3 length equals 15 residues. J gave up 2 bases and V 3 bases, and 5 bases lay outside the gene matches. The CDR3 here is CASSSGQGAYNEQFF. CDR3 sequence (DNA): TGTGCCAGCAGCTCCGGGCAGGGGGCCTACAATGAGCAGTTCTTC. The whole variable domain, filled in from reference TRBV5-4 and TRBJ2-1, reads ETGVTQSPTHLIKTRGQQVTLRCSSQSGHNTVSWYQQALGQGPQFIFQYYREEENGRGNFPPRFSGLQFPNYSSELNVNALELDDSALYLCASSSGQGAYNEQFFGPGTRLTVL.

The chain employs TRBV5-5 and TRBJ2-2, with D unresolved. The germline CDR1 and CDR2 sequences are SGHKS and YYEKEE (reference sequence). Trimming cost V 2 bases and J 7 bases, with 6 bases left between them. The length of the CDR3 is 12 residues. The CDR3 loop reads CASSLVDGELFF. CDR3 nucleotides: TGTGCCAGCAGCTTAGTGGACGGGGAGCTGTTTTTT. The full variable domain, with the rest looked up from reference TRBV5-5 and TRBJ2-2, is DAGVTQSPTHLIKTRGQQVTLRCSPISGHKSVSWYQQVLGQGPQFIFQYYEKEERGRGNFPDRFSARQFPNYSSELNVNALLLGDSALYLCASSLVDGELFFGEGSRLTVL.

The chain links TRBV7-3 to TRBJ1-2; D call uncertain. The germline CDR1 and CDR2 sequences are SGHTA and FQGTGA. V shed 2 bases and J shed 5 bases, with 18 bases lying between them. The CDR3 is 16 residues long. The CDR3 sequence is CASSLSGGGLVYGYTF. In DNA form, the CDR3 reads TGTGCCAGCAGCTTATCAGGCGGAGGGCTCGTATATGGCTACACCTTC.

The chain links TRBV11-2 to TRBJ2-7, with D hard to call. From germline, CDR1 is SGHAT and CDR2 FQNNGV. The CDR3 contains 11 residues. With 5 bases removed from V and 0 bases from J, the gap between germline ends came to 2 bases. The CDR3 protein is CASSHSYEQYV. CDR3 coding DNA: TGTGCCAGCAGCCACTCCTACGAGCAGTACGTC.

The table lists this clonotype with a few counts. V usage is TRBV7-2 and J usage is TRBJ2-5, with 7 bases matching TRBD1. CDR3 length: 13 residues. Per the germline V gene, CDR1 is SGHTA and CDR2 is FQGNSA. Unmatched junction bases numbered 7, after V lost 0 bases and J lost 12 bases. CDR3 in DNA: TGTGCCAGCAGCTTAGCGGGGGCTGGGACAGAGTACTTC. Translation: CASSLAGAGTEYF. The entire variable domain, with the rest obtained from reference TRBV7-2 and TRBJ2-5, is as follows: GAGVSQSPSNKVTEKGKDVELRCDPISGHTALYWYRQSLGQGLEFLIYFQGNSAPDKSGLPSDRFSAERTGGSVSTLTIQRTQQEDSAVYLCASSLAGAGTEYFGPGTRLLVL.

The V call is TRBV6-2 or TRBV6-3, the J call TRBJ1-6; no reliable D call. The CDR3 loop spans 12 amino acids. Germline CDR1 MNHEY, CDR2 SVGEGT. V was clipped by 8 bases and J by 7 bases, with 9 bases between them. The CDR3 region has the DNA TGTGCCAGCTCGATACGGAATTCACCCCTCCACTTT. Encoded protein: CASSIRNSPLHF.

This clonotype has only one observation. The missing conserved phenylalanine or tryptophan at the end of this CDR3 makes a read error likely. The DNA is omitted, as the CDR3 cannot be located on it reliably, and the CDR3 follows TCRdb's listing. The genes are TRBV7-8 and TRBJ2-3; the DNA was not compared with TRBD1, the D call given in the table. The CDR3 extends over 13 residues, inclusive of both ends. Germline V gives CDR1 SGHVS, CDR2 FQNEAQ. CDR3 in amino acids: CASSLGGGDIGEA.

Worth noting for this clonotype: At one end, the junction sequence differs from germline, possibly due to a read error. The V gene is TRBV7-9, the J gene TRBJ2-5; the match to TRBD2 covers 13 bases. The CDR3 contains 14 residues. From germline, CDR1 is SEHNR and CDR2 FQNEAQ (reference sequence). CDR3 coding DNA: TGCGCCAGCAGCCTGAGACTAGCGGGAGGCCCAAACAATTTC. The encoded protein is CASSLRLAGGPNNF.

The chain has TRBV5-4 and TRBJ2-7; 7 nucleotides line up with TRBD1. The CDR3 has 18 amino acids. Germline loops: CDR1 SGHNT, CDR2 YYREEE (reference sequence). Trimming took 4 bases from V and 1 from J; bases not matched to a gene: 17. The CDR3 region is CASSGPGHGTALSYEQYV. DNA of the CDR3: TGTGCCAGCAGCGGTCCGGGACACGGGACAGCCCTTTCCTACGAGCAGTACGTC.

Remarks on this clonotype: A read error may produce the germline difference seen at one junction end. The V and J genes are TRBV7-8 and TRBJ2-7, with TRBD2 as a possible D gene (6 bases). The germline gives CDR1 SGHVS, CDR2 FQNEAQ. This CDR3 region has 14 residues. CDR3 region: CASSLVRGPYTQYF. The CDR3 DNA reads as TGTGCCAGCAGTTTAGTGCGGGGTCCCTATACGCAGTATTTC.

A word on this clonotype: This may be a read error: a much more frequent sequence differs by one nucleotide. The V and J genes are TRBV11-3 and TRBJ2-1; D not certain. The CDR3 consists of 16 residues. CDR1 SGHNT and CDR2 YENEEA come from the germline V gene. V was clipped by 0 bases and J by 8 bases, with 17 bases between them. The CDR3 DNA reads TGTGCCAGCAGCTTAGAGCTGACAAACGGTCAGGATGAGCAGTTCTTC. This codes for CASSLELTNGQDEQFF.

The V call is TRBV9, the J call TRBJ2-1; D possibly matches TRBD1 or TRBD2 (5 bases each). Germline V gene lookup returns CDR1 SGDLS and CDR2 YYNGEE. The CDR3 is made up of 16 amino acids. The germline V and J ends were trimmed by 2 bases and 10 bases, with 22 bases remaining between them. CDR3 DNA: TGTGCCAGCAGCGTGGGGACCAGCGGCATACATGAGGAGCAGTTCTTC. Encoded protein: CASSVGTSGIHEEQFF.

The chain couples TRBV7-3 to TRBJ2-3; 9 nucleotides match TRBD1. CDR1 SGHTA and CDR2 FQGTGA come from the germline V gene. J gave up 0 bases and V 3 bases, and 4 bases lay outside the gene matches. This CDR3 has 16 residues. The CDR3 loop reads CASSLTGGQSTDTQYF. The CDR3 coding sequence is TGTGCCAGCAGCTTGACAGGGGGACAGAGCACAGATACGCAGTATTTT.

The CDR3 DNA sequence: TGTGCCAGCAGCCTAGGGGCACGTCGGGAGACCCAGTATTTT. This encodes CASSLGARRETQYF. The V call is TRBV14, the J call TRBJ2-3, with TRBD2 as a possible D gene (6 bases). This CDR3 spans 14 amino acids. Trimming removed 4 bases from V and 12 bases from J, with 20 bases in between. From germline, CDR1 is SGHDN and CDR2 FVKESK.

This clonotype is a singleton in its sample. A read error may produce the germline difference seen at one junction end. The gene calls are TRBV7-9 and TRBJ2-3, with D possibly being TRBD2 (6 bases). The CDR3 has 14 amino acids. CDR1 is SEHNR, CDR2 FQNEAQ, per germline (reference sequence). In DNA form, the CDR3 reads TGTGCCAGCAGCTTAGCAGGAGGGGCCGGAGCCTACGAGTTT. This encodes CASSLAGGAGAYEF.

This clonotype was detected only once. A much larger clone sits a single nucleotide away, making a read error possible. The CDR3 region is CASSLGEDTQHF. Written as DNA, the CDR3 is TGTGCCAGCAGCTTGGGGGAGGATACGCAGCATTTT. The gene calls are TRBV5-4 and TRBJ2-3; D unresolved. The J call could be wrong; TRBJ1-5 is a better fit for the DNA end. Germline CDR1 reads SGHNT; CDR2 reads YYREEE (reference sequence). This CDR3 comprises 12 residues.

In this sample, this clonotype turned up once. The J gene is TRBJ1-2, the V gene TRBV19; 7 bases fit TRBD1. Germline lookup yields CDR1 LNHDA and CDR2 SQIVND (reference sequence). There are 13 residues in the CDR3. J lost 6 bases, V lost 5 bases, and 6 bases had no gene match. The CDR3, as DNA: TGTGCCAGTAGTGAACGGACAGGAGATGGCTACACCTTC. As protein: CASSERTGDGYTF.

On this clonotype itself: It is likely a read error, because the conserved phenylalanine at the end of the CDR3 is missing. The DNA is left out, because the CDR3 cannot be placed on it with certainty; the CDR3 is given as TCRdb lists it. CDR3 amino acids: CASGDGGTDTQSFAPG. This chain joins TRBV2 and TRBJ1-1; the table assigns TRBD1, which was not confirmed against the DNA. CDR1 SNHLY and CDR2 FYNNEI come from the germline V gene. Termini included, the CDR3 measures 16 amino acids.